These T cell receptor beta chains were read from a single sample in a study of T cell responses to AZD1222 COVID-19 vaccine. Generated by immunoSEQ multiplex PCR, the TCRdb table keeps only in-frame clones and is missing some. The table lists about 150,000 clones, 85% to 95% of them singletons. The sequences come from peripheral blood, collected on day 0 of AZD1222 vaccination. These receptors originate from an adult in good health. CDR3s include the opening cysteine and the closing phenylalanine or tryptophan. D genes are given only for firm matches. Not every row has a clone size; where given, it reads once, few, many or a size class.

J,V,D,size,DNA,CDR3
TRBJ1-4,TRBV6-6,.,.,TGTGCCAGCAGTCGATTACAGGCATCCGTTCCAGAAAAACTGTTTTTT,CASSRLQASVPEKLFF
TRBJ2-3,TRBV7-9,.,.,TGTGCCAGCAGTCAGAGTTCAGGGGTAGATACGCAGTATTTT,CASSQSSGVDTQYF
TRBJ2-7,TRBV6-5,TRBD2,.,TGTTCGGCGGGACTAGCGAATTACGAGCAGTACTTC,CSAGLANYEQYF
TRBJ1-2,TRBV30,.,.,TGTGCCTGGAGTGTGGGCGGGGACTATGGCTACACCTTC,CAWSVGGDYGYTF
TRBJ2-2,TRBV7-2,TRBD1,once,TGTGCCAGCAGCCACACAGGGGGTGGGACCGGGGAGCTGTTTTTT,CASSHTGGGTGELFF
TRBJ2-1,TRBV7-9,.,.,TGTGCCAGCAGCCTACTAGCTTGGGGCTCCTACAATGAGCAGTTCTTC,CASSLLAWGSYNEQFF
TRBJ2-3,TRBV7-2,.,.,TGTGCCAGCAGCTTACTTAGATTGGATACGCAGTATTTT,CASSLLRLDTQYF
TRBJ2-3,TRBV2,.,.,TGTGCCAGCAGCAAGGGGCCCCTCACAGATACGCAGTATTTT,CASSKGPLTDTQYF
TRBJ2-1,TRBV11-3,.,.,TGTGCCAGCAGCTTAGGCGGGTACGGGAATGAGCAGTTCTTC,CASSLGGYGNEQFF
TRBJ2-7,TRBV6-5,.,.,TGTGCCAGCAGGGGCTTACAGGACGTGTACGAGCAGTACTTC,CASRGLQDVYEQYF
TRBJ1-3,TRBV12-3/TRBV12-4,.,.,TGTGCCAGCACCCAGGGGTCTGGAAACACCATATATTTT,CASTQGSGNTIYF
TRBJ2-2,TRBV9,.,.,TGTGCCAGCAGCGTTTGGGACACGAACACCGGGGAGCTGTTTTTT,CASSVWDTNTGELFF
TRBJ2-7,TRBV6-2/TRBV6-3,.,.,TGTGCCAGCAGTTGGAGGCCCTCTAACGAGCAGTACTTC,CASSWRPSNEQYF
TRBJ1-1,TRBV5-4,TRBD1,.,TGTGCCAGCAGCACGACAGGGCTCGAAGCTTTCTTT,CASSTTGLEAFF
TRBJ2-1,TRBV6-5,.,once,TGTGCCAGCAGCCTTGGACGGACTTCCTACAATGAGCAGTTCTTC,CASSLGRTSYNEQFF
TRBJ2-1,TRBV29-1,.,.,TGCAGCGTTGACCCCTTTGGCGACAGCTCCTACAATGAGCAGTTCTTC,CSVDPFGDSSYNEQFF
TRBJ2-7,TRBV6-2/TRBV6-3,TRBD2,few,TGTGCCAGCAGCCACGGACTAGCGACATACGAGCAGTACTTC,CASSHGLATYEQYF
TRBJ1-6,TRBV2,TRBD1,.,TGTGCCAGCCATGCCGGAGGAGGGGGCCACTCACCCCTTCACTTT,CASHAGGGGHSPLHF
TRBJ2-3,TRBV5-5,TRBD2,.,TGTGCCAGCAGCTCCGGGACTAGCGGCACAGATACGCAGTATTTT,CASSSGTSGTDTQYF
TRBJ2-7,TRBV15,.,.,TGTGCCATACAGGGCTACGAGCAGTACTTC,CAIQGYEQYF
TRBJ2-6,TRBV7-8,TRBD1,.,TGTGCCAGCAGCTTAGTCACCGGGACAGGGGGTTCTGGGGCCAACGTCCTGACTTTC,CASSLVTGTGGSGANVLTF
TRBJ1-1,TRBV6-2/TRBV6-3,.,.,TGTGCCAGCAGTTACACGGGGCAGCTTTCCACTGAAGCTTTCTTT,CASSYTGQLSTEAFF
TRBJ1-1,TRBV19,.,.,TGTGCCAGTAGTATGGAGGGGTCGACTGAAGCTTTCTTT,CASSMEGSTEAFF
TRBJ2-5,TRBV9,.,.,TGTGCCAGCAGCGAGGGGGCGGGAGAAGAGACCCAGTACTTC,CASSEGAGEETQYF
TRBJ1-2,TRBV7-2,.,.,TGTGCCAGCAGCTCCCAGACGGGTACTAACTATGGCTACACCTTC,CASSSQTGTNYGYTF
TRBJ2-7,TRBV18,.,.,TGTGCCAGCTCCCCCGATACGTCCCCCTACGAGCAGTACTTC,CASSPDTSPYEQYF
TRBJ1-5,TRBV7-9,.,.,TGTGCCAGCAGCTTACGGGGATATCAGCCCCAGCATTTT,CASSLRGYQPQHF
TRBJ2-5,TRBV20-1,TRBD2,.,TGCAGTGCTAGTTTTGCGGGGGGGCCAGAGACCCAGTACTTC,CSASFAGGPETQYF
TRBJ2-3,TRBV10-1,TRBD2,.,TGCGCCAGCAGTCCATCCCCTGGGACTAGCGGGATGAGCACAGATACGCAGTATTTT,CASSPSPGTSGMSTDTQYF
TRBJ2-1,TRBV6-2/TRBV6-3,.,.,TGTGCCAGCAGTAAGGGGGGAGAAGCGGTAGGGCAGTTCTTC,CASSKGGEAVGQFF
TRBJ2-2,TRBV23-1,TRBD1,.,TGCGCCAGCAGTCAGAAGGGGGCGACCGGGGAGCTGTTTTTT,CASSQKGATGELFF
TRBJ2-7,TRBV27,TRBD2,.,TGTGCCAGCAGTCCGCCGGGACTAGCTTACGAGCAGTACTTC,CASSPPGLAYEQYF
TRBJ1-1,TRBV7-8,.,.,TGTGCCAGCAGCTCCTCCTCCGGGTCTCCGAACACTGAAGCTTTCTTT,CASSSSSGSPNTEAFF
TRBJ1-2,TRBV5-4,.,.,TGTGCCAGCAGCCCCCTAGGTGTGGACTATGGCTACACCTTC,CASSPLGVDYGYTF
TRBJ1-2,TRBV6-4,.,once,TGTGCCAGCAGTGACCACGGACAGAGTAACTATGGCTACACCTTC,CASSDHGQSNYGYTF
TRBJ2-7,TRBV5-1,TRBD1,.,TGCGCCAGCAGGAAAACAGGGGACCTTCGGGACGAGCAGTACTTC,CASRKTGDLRDEQYF
TRBJ2-4,TRBV19,.,once,TGTGCCAGTAGTACAGGGCTGGGAAACATTCAGTACTTC,CASSTGLGNIQYF
TRBJ2-5,TRBV5-6,TRBD2,.,TGTGCCAGCAGCTTGGGGGGGGGACCCGAGACCCAGTACTTC,CASSLGGGPETQYF
TRBJ2-2,TRBV24-1,TRBD1,.,TGTGCCACCAGTGATCCCTTACAGGGGGCCGGGGAGCTGTTTTTT,CATSDPLQGAGELFF
TRBJ1-2,TRBV28,.,once,TGTGCCAGCAGCTACGGATTCGCTGGCTACACCTTC,CASSYGFAGYTF
TRBJ1-2,TRBV2,.,.,TGTGCCAGCAGTGAGGGGGGGGCTCCTAACTATGGCTACACCTTC,CASSEGGAPNYGYTF
TRBJ2-7,TRBV19,TRBD2,.,TGTGCCAGTAGTATCTGGACTAGCGGGAGTGGGAGCTCCTACGAGCAGTACTTC,CASSIWTSGSGSSYEQYF
TRBJ1-6,TRBV27,.,.,TGTGCCAGCAGTTACCCTCCAGGGCGCCAGGGACGGGCTTCACCCCTCCACTTT,CASSYPPGRQGRASPLHF
TRBJ2-5,TRBV3-1/TRBV3-2,.,.,TGTGCCAGCCCTTCGTGGCGGGTCGCACCTAGGGAGACCCAGTACTTC,CASPSWRVAPRETQYF
TRBJ1-1,TRBV27,.,.,TGTGCCAGCAGTCTAACAGGGTGGGGGAACACTGAAGCTTTCTTT,CASSLTGWGNTEAFF
TRBJ2-7,TRBV11-2,TRBD2,.,TGTGCCAGCAGCTCGGGGACTAGCGGCTCCTACGAGCAGTACTTC,CASSSGTSGSYEQYF
TRBJ1-2,TRBV19,TRBD1,.,TGTGCCAGTAACCCAAATCCTTGGACAGGGGCGATTCGTGGCTACACCTTC,CASNPNPWTGAIRGYTF
TRBJ2-7,TRBV15,TRBD1,once,TGTGCCACCAGCCAAGACAGGGGAATATACGAGCAGTACTTC,CATSQDRGIYEQYF
TRBJ2-7,TRBV3-1/TRBV3-2,TRBD2,.,TGTGCCAGCAGCCAGAGCGGGGGGATCTCCTACGAGCAGTACTTC,CASSQSGGISYEQYF
TRBJ1-1,TRBV10-1,.,.,TGCGCCAGCAGTTTACAGGAGAACACTGAAGCTTTCTTT,CASSLQENTEAFF
TRBJ2-2,TRBV27,TRBD1,once,TGTGCCAGCAGTGCGCCCTTCGGGACAGTGAACACCGGGGAGCTGTTTTTT,CASSAPFGTVNTGELFF
TRBJ1-1,TRBV7-2,.,.,TGTGCCAGCAGCCCGAGGCCTTACAGTTATCCCATGAACACTGAAGCTTTCTTT,CASSPRPYSYPMNTEAFF
TRBJ1-2,TRBV5-1,.,.,TGCGCCAGCAGCCCCCAGGGTTTTGATGGCTACACCTTC,CASSPQGFDGYTF
TRBJ1-5,TRBV3-1/TRBV3-2,TRBD1,.,TGTGCCAGCAGCCAAGGGGACAGACTCGACTATAGCAATCAGCCCCAGCATTTT,CASSQGDRLDYSNQPQHF